Listed below are T cell receptor beta chains from one sample, sequenced in a study of response to subunit inactivated influenza vaccine. A single record per CDR3 protein comes from TCRdb applying MiXCR to the RT-PCR reads. This sample has around 530,000 distinct CDR3 sequences; 16% occur once, and the top ten carry approximately 3%. Sequencing was performed on CD4+ T cells sorted from PBMCs, taken roughly 24 months after vaccination. Receptors were obtained from a man aged 50-75 years who received an inactivated influenza vaccine. Both conserved end residues are part of each CDR3. The D gene is left open where the match is weak. For some rows the clone size is stated as once, few or many, or as a class when expanded; others skip it.

d_gene	abundance	j_gene	v_gene	CDR3aa	CDR3nt
TRBD1	-	TRBJ2-7	TRBV9	CASSAGQGGVYEQYF	TGTGCCAGCAGCGCGGGACAGGGGGGCGTCTACGAGCAGTACTTC
TRBD2	-	TRBJ2-5	TRBV11-2	CASSLQGTSFETQYF	TGTGCCAGCAGCTTGCAGGGGACTAGCTTTGAGACCCAGTACTTC
-	few	TRBJ2-1	TRBV5-6	CASSLDLGNREQFF	TGTGCCAGCAGCTTGGATCTGGGGAATAGGGAGCAGTTCTTC
TRBD1	-	TRBJ2-2	TRBV12-3/TRBV12-4	CASSQDRVWRTGELFF	TGTGCCAGCAGCCAGGACAGGGTATGGCGGACCGGGGAGCTGTTTTTT
-	few	TRBJ2-3	TRBV7-9	CASSLSRGGDTQYF	TGTGCCAGCAGCTTATCCAGGGGAGGAGATACGCAGTATTTT
-	few	TRBJ2-7	TRBV5-1	CASSLVGQGTHEQYF	TGCGCCAGCAGCCTAGTCGGGCAGGGTACCCACGAGCAGTACTTC
-	few	TRBJ1-1	TRBV9	CASKRIDTEAFF	TGTGCCAGCAAGAGGATTGACACTGAAGCTTTCTTT
TRBD1	-	TRBJ1-1	TRBV4-2	CASSVDRVNTEAFF	TGTGCCAGCAGCGTAGACAGGGTAAACACTGAAGCTTTCTTT
-	-	TRBJ1-4	TRBV5-1	CASSRTDPGEKLFF	TGCGCCAGCAGCCGCACTGACCCTGGGGAAAAACTGTTTTTT
-	-	TRBJ2-7	TRBV30	CAWTAPRWEVAQYF	TGTGCCTGGACCGCTCCCAGGTGGGAGGTAGCGCAGTACTTC
TRBD1	few	TRBJ2-2	TRBV7-9	CASSTTGTGRTGELFF	TGTGCCAGCAGCACGACCGGGACAGGGAGGACCGGGGAGCTGTTTTTT
TRBD2	-	TRBJ2-7	TRBV4-3	CASSPRLAGSTEQYF	TGCGCCAGCAGCCCTCGACTAGCGGGCTCTACGGAGCAGTACTTC
TRBD1	-	TRBJ2-1	TRBV2	CASSEAPDRDEQFF	TGTGCCAGCAGTGAAGCGCCGGACAGGGATGAGCAGTTCTTC
TRBD1	many	TRBJ2-2	TRBV27	CASREGWGTGNTGELFF	TGTGCCAGCAGGGAAGGTTGGGGGACAGGGAACACCGGGGAGCTGTTTTTT
-	-	TRBJ2-1	TRBV7-9	CASREPLKGRPRNEQFF	TGTGCCAGCAGGGAACCCCTAAAAGGGAGGCCCCGCAATGAGCAGTTCTTC